These T cell receptor beta chains were read from a single sample in a study of OX40 agonist ivuxolimab in advanced cancers. Clones were read by immunoSEQ multiplex PCR, and TCRdb kept only the in-frame ones, dropping some. The repertoire has about 26,000 clones, 85% of them found once; the top ten carry 26%. This material consisted of CD4+ or CD8+ T cells sorted from blood, taken in a trial of the OX40 agonist ivuxolimab. These TCRs come from an adult with an advanced solid tumor such as melanoma, head and neck, liver or kidney cancer. The conserved cysteine and the conserved F or W are not part of the CDR3 here. Each record gives: J gene, V gene, CDR3 protein.

>TRBJ1-1|TRBV11-3
ASSLDWSGVGAF
>TRBJ2-3|TRBV11-2
ASSLGRGTDTQY
>TRBJ2-5|TRBV7-9
ASSLADREETQY
>TRBJ2-5|TRBV29-1
SVEWETQY
>TRBJ2-7|TRBV5-1
ASSFGPEQY
>TRBJ1-5|TRBV5-1
ASSAWPVQGAGNQPQH
>TRBJ2-1|TRBV15
ATSSDRTGYNEQF
>TRBJ1-1|TRBV27
ASSLSGTVTTEAF
>TRBJ2-7|TRBV27
ASSLSTGNYEQY
>TRBJ1-3|TRBV7-9
ASSPGANTIY
>TRBJ2-7|TRBV5-1
ASSWQHRGVGSYEQY
>TRBJ2-7|TRBV4-1
ASSQEARGTFSYEQY
>.|TRBV6-1
ASSESGESPYEQY
>TRBJ2-7|TRBV7-9
ASSSPGSYEQY
>TRBJ1-1|TRBV6-5
ASRGQVEAF
>TRBJ1-2|TRBV5-6
ASSLQGTNYGYT
>TRBJ1-1|TRBV7-6
ASSVRRYTEAF
>TRBJ2-5|TRBV30
AWSARTSGRAGETQY
>TRBJ1-4|TRBV5-5
ASDQGARGEKLF
>TRBJ2-3|TRBV18
ASSPPGGADTQY
>TRBJ2-1|TRBV7-6
ASSLRQNEQF
>TRBJ1-1|TRBV6-6
ASIWTGKGAEAF